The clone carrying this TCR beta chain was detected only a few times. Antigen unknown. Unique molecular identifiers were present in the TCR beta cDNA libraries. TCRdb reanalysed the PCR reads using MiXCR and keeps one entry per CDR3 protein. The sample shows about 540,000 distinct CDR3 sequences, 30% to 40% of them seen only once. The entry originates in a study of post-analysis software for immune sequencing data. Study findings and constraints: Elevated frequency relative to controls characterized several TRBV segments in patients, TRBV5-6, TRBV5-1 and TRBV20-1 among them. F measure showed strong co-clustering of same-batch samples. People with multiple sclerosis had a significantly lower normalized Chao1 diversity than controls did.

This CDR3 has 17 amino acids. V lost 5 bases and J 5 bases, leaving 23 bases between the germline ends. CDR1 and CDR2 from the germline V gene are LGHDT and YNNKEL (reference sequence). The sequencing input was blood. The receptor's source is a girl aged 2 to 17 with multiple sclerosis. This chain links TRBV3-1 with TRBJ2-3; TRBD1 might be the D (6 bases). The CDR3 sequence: CASSYTRRQVSIDTQYF. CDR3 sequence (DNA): TGTGCCAGCAGCTACACTAGGAGACAGGTGTCGATAGATACGCAGTATTTT.